The sequence of this T cell receptor (beta chain) was determined in a study of blood T cell repertoires in COVID-19. Whole-study context: The cDNA or gDNA used as material had been derived from T cells, B-cell-depleted T cells, or PBMCs.

In the authors' workflow: Reference gene primer amplification in the assay estimated nucleated cell counts. The method was immunoSEQ multiplex PCR; TCRdb's version includes in-frame clones alone and lacks a portion of them. That table is the source of V, J and clone size, and D and trimming were worked out from the DNA. The sample records hundreds of thousands of clones, approximately 80% being singletons. CDR1 and CDR2 (germline): LGHDT, YNNKEL (reference sequence). V lost 4 bases to trimming and J lost 1 base, with 11 bases between them. The CDR3 consists of 15 residues. The source material was PBMCs or T cells enriched from blood (not recorded which). This receptor was taken from a woman aged 55-70 years who had recovered from COVID-19. The chain uses TRBV3-1 (or the pseudogene TRBV3-2) and TRBJ1-5, with D possibly TRBD1 on 6 matching bases. CDR3 sequence: CASSPSGGSNQPQHF. CDR3 nucleotides: TGTGCCAGCAGCCCCAGTGGGGGCAGCAATCAGCCCCAGCATTTT.